This record concerns one T cell receptor beta chain sequence. The data stem from a study of glioma-infiltrating T cells after dendritic cell vaccination. The CDR3 contains 15 residues. From germline, CDR1 is SEHNR and CDR2 FQNEAQ (reference sequence). Trimming stripped 1 base from V and 1 base from J, with 10 bases between. Repertoires were generated with immunoSEQ multiplex PCR, while TCRdb's copy carries only in-frame clones and drops some. The sample has about 50,000 clones, over 75% seen once. The rearrangement joins TRBV7-9 to TRBJ2-5, with TRBD2 as a possible D gene (5 bases). The sequencing here drew on blood, taken before dendritic cell vaccination. This sequence originates from a human donor with glioblastoma. The CDR3 spells CASSLGGLFQETQYF. The CDR3 DNA is TGTGCCAGCAGCTTAGGTGGACTCTTCCAAGAGACCCAGTACTTC. The entire variable domain, with the rest obtained from reference TRBV7-9 and TRBJ2-5, is as follows: DTGVSQNPRHKITKRGQNVTFRCDPISEHNRLYWYRQTLGQGPEFLTYFQNEAQLEKSRLLSDRFSAERPKGSFSTLEIQRTEQGDSAMYLCASSLGGLFQETQYFGPGTRLLVL.